A selection of T cell receptor beta chains follows, all from one sample in a study of T-cell reconstitution after alpha-beta-depleted transplantation in children. TCRdb reanalysed the PCR reads using MiXCR and keeps one entry per CDR3 protein. The sample lists some 300,000 distinct CDR3 sequences, 9.5% to 13% seen once, with 7.5% in the top ten. The source was PBMCs, collected before TCRalphabeta/CD19-depleted stem cell transplant. These receptors were taken from a boy less than two years old with acute myeloid leukemia, due to receive a stem cell transplant. Both conserved end residues are part of each CDR3. The D gene is left open where the match is weak. Sizes are listed as once, few, many, or a class for an expanded clone.

length	V	D	size	J	CDR3	DNA
16	TRBV6-5	TRBD1	many	TRBJ2-4	CASSLHQQGPENIQYF	TGTGCCAGCAGCCTTCACCAACAGGGGCCGGAAAACATTCAGTACTTC
18	TRBV27	NA	many	TRBJ2-1	CASSLSSRQLRSYNEQFF	TGTGCCAGCAGTTTATCCTCCCGGCAGTTAAGGTCCTACAATGAGCAGTTCTTC
16	TRBV6-1	TRBD1	few	TRBJ2-7	CASRRTPGQGAREQYF	TGTGCCAGCAGACGAACCCCGGGACAGGGGGCTAGGGAGCAGTACTTC
13	TRBV15	NA	many	TRBJ2-7	CATSRDRGYEQYF	TGTGCCACCAGCAGAGATCGGGGATACGAGCAGTACTTC
13	TRBV28	NA	few	TRBJ2-2	CAGGFANTGELFF	TGTGCCGGCGGGTTCGCGAACACCGGGGAGCTGTTTTTT
23	TRBV4-1	TRBD2	many	TRBJ2-1	CASSQDLSAYTLKAGAPYNEQFF	TGCGCCAGCAGCCAAGATCTCTCGGCCTATACCCTGAAAGCGGGAGCCCCCTACAATGAGCAGTTCTTC
15	TRBV20-1	NA	few	TRBJ2-4	CSAPGPGGAKNIQYF	TGCAGTGCCCCGGGTCCCGGAGGGGCCAAAAACATTCAGTACTTC
12	TRBV10-3	TRBD1	few	TRBJ1-2	CAISGTGYGYTF	TGTGCCATCAGTGGGACAGGCTATGGCTACACCTTC
15	TRBV11-1	TRBD1	many	TRBJ2-1	CASSLRGRVNNEQFF	TGTGCCAGCAGCTTAAGGGGGCGCGTCAACAATGAGCAGTTCTTC
16	TRBV28	NA	few	TRBJ2-4	CASSLAGGRAKNIQYF	TGTGCCAGCAGTTTGGCAGGGGGGCGAGCCAAAAACATTCAGTACTTC
17	TRBV15	NA	many	TRBJ2-3	CATSRDYGTVVTDTQYF	TGTGCCACCAGCAGGGACTACGGGACAGTGGTAACAGATACGCAGTATTTT
14	TRBV10-3	TRBD1	many	TRBJ2-7	CAIRGQGPGYEQYF	TGTGCCATCAGGGGACAGGGGCCGGGGTACGAGCAGTACTTC
15	TRBV20-1	TRBD1	many	TRBJ1-4	CSARDPGQTNEKLFF	TGCAGTGCTAGAGACCCGGGACAGACTAATGAAAAACTGTTTTTT
14	TRBV5-5	NA	many	TRBJ1-4	CASSLGNPNEKLFF	TGTGCCAGCAGCTTGGGGAACCCTAATGAAAAACTGTTTTTT
14	TRBV20-1	TRBD1	many	TRBJ2-7	CSAVGAGGHYEQYF	TGCAGTGCTGTTGGGGCAGGGGGCCACTACGAGCAGTACTTC
13	TRBV7-9	NA	many	TRBJ2-7	CASSKPSGYEQYF	TGTGCCAGCAGCAAGCCCTCGGGCTACGAGCAGTACTTC
18	TRBV11-1	NA	many	TRBJ2-6	CASSPGEGFYSGANVLTF	TGTGCCAGCAGCCCAGGGGAGGGGTTCTACTCTGGGGCCAACGTCCTGACTTTC